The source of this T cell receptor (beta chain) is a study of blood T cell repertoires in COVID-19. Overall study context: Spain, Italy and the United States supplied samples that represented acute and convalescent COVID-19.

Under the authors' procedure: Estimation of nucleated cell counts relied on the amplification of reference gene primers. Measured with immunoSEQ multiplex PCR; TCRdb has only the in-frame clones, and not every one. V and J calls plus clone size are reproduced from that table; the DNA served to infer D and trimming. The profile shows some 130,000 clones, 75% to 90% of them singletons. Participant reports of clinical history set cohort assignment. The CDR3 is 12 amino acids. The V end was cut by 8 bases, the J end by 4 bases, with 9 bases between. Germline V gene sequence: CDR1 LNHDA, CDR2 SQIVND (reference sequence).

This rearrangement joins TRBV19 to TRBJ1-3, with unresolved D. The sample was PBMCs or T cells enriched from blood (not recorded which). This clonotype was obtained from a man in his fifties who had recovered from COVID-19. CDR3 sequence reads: CASGRVGNTIYF. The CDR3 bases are TGTGCCAGTGGGCGGGTCGGAAACACCATATATTTT.